The 26 T cell receptor beta chains listed next were all sequenced from one sample in a study of cytomegalovirus exposure and HLA in healthy donors. In the PCR, 60 Vbeta and 13 Jbeta primers were used. Method: immunoSEQ multiplex PCR; TCRdb's copy keeps in-frame clones and lacks some. The profile covers under 200,000 clones, with roughly 82% appearing a single time and 2.5% to 3% taken by the ten largest. Input material: PBMCs. These receptors all come from a woman aged 50 to 60 in good health and CMV-seropositive.

The V call is TRBV18, the J call TRBJ2-5; D is ambiguous. V was trimmed by 1 base and J by 5 bases, leaving 5 bases between them. From germline, CDR1 is KGHSH and CDR2 LQKENI. The CDR3 contains 12 residues. The CDR3 nucleotides read TGTGCCAGCTCACCACGAGAGGAGACCCAGTACTTC. It yields the protein CASSPREETQYF.

The chain employs TRBV5-1 and TRBJ1-1, with 8 bases matching TRBD1. Germline-derived CDR1 and CDR2 are SGHRS and YFSETQ. This CDR3 region has 15 residues. J gave up 1 base and V 2 bases, and 4 bases lay outside the gene matches. CDR3 protein: CASSFQGAGNTEAFF. CDR3 in DNA: TGCGCCAGCAGCTTCCAGGGGGCTGGGAACACTGAAGCTTTCTTT.

This clone has more than one count but fewer than ten. The chain links TRBV5-1 to TRBJ2-7, with TRBD1 identical over 9 bases. CDR1 is SGHRS, CDR2 YFSETQ, per germline. The CDR3 totals 14 residues. With V trimmed by 6 bases and J by 5 bases, 9 bases remained unmatched. CDR3 DNA: TGCGCCAGCAACCTACTACAGGGGGCGAACGAGCAGTACTTC. It codes for CASNLLQGANEQYF.

The chain combines TRBV5-6 with TRBJ1-3; D may be TRBD1 (6 bases). Looked up from germline, CDR1 is SGHDT and CDR2 is YYEEEE. This CDR3 is 15 amino acids long. V was shortened by 4 bases and J by 4 bases, with 15 bases between the two germline ends. The CDR3 is CASSVAGTPGNTIYF. The CDR3 DNA sequence: TGTGCCAGCAGCGTCGCCGGGACACCCGGAAACACCATATATTTT.

The CDR3 loop is CASSGSLWATGELFF. DNA of the CDR3: TGTGCCAGCAGCGGGTCCCTCTGGGCCACCGGGGAGCTGTTTTTT. The chain has TRBV9 and TRBJ2-2; no clear D. The CDR3 spans 15 residues. Trimming removed 3 bases from V and 4 bases from J, with 13 bases in between. Germline V gene lookup returns CDR1 SGDLS and CDR2 YYNGEE.

The chain carries TRBV6-5 and TRBJ2-7, with TRBD2 matching over 8 bases. The CDR3 consists of 14 residues. CDR1 is MNHEY and CDR2 is SVGAGI in the germline V gene. With V trimmed by 6 bases and J by 1 base, 5 bases remained unmatched. The CDR3 is CASRSTSGSYEQYF. CDR3 DNA sequence: TGTGCCAGCAGGTCCACTAGCGGTTCCTACGAGCAGTACTTC.

This clone was recorded once. The V call is TRBV27, the J call TRBJ1-1; the match to TRBD1 covers 10 bases. J was trimmed by 5 bases and V by 3 bases; bases with no gene match: 12. The germline CDR1 and CDR2 sequences are MNHEY and SMNVEV (reference sequence). The CDR3 length is 17 residues. CDR3 loop: CASSLRQGAYLRTEAFF. The CDR3 region has the DNA TGTGCCAGCAGTTTGCGACAGGGGGCGTACCTGCGGACTGAAGCTTTCTTT.

The chain uses TRBV5-4 and TRBJ2-1, with D possibly TRBD2 on 7 matching bases. Trimming pared 5 bases from V and 0 bases from J, leaving 18 bases between. This CDR3 comprises 17 residues. Germline CDR1 reads SGHNT; CDR2 reads YYREEE (reference sequence). For the CDR3, the DNA is TGTGCCAGCAGGGCCGGAGGGGGGGCAAGCTCCTACAATGAGCAGTTCTTC. Translating gives CASRAGGGASSYNEQFF.

This sequence joins TRBV6-5 and TRBJ1-5; D is ambiguous. The CDR3 spans 15 residues. Germline assignment: CDR1 MNHEY and CDR2 SVGAGI. The V end was cut by 0 bases, the J end by 0 bases, with 6 bases between. This CDR3 reads CASSYSRNSNQPQHF. The CDR3 DNA reads as TGTGCCAGCAGTTACTCGAGGAATAGCAATCAGCCCCAGCATTTT.

This chain links TRBV7-9 with TRBJ2-7; weak D call: TRBD2 (7 bases). V gave up 4 bases and J gave up 5 bases, with 18 bases separating them. Germline V CDR1 and CDR2: SEHNR, FQNEAQ (reference sequence). This CDR3 is built from 15 residues. This CDR3 reads CASSSLGGPRDEQYF. CDR3 bases: TGTGCCAGCAGCTCCCTCGGGGGGCCTCGAGACGAGCAGTACTTC.

The J gene is TRBJ2-3, the V gene TRBV2; D perhaps matches TRBD2 (5 bases). The germline V gene encodes CDR1 SNHLY and CDR2 FYNNEI. This CDR3 comprises 16 residues. Trimming removed 5 bases from V and 4 bases from J, with 19 bases in between. CDR3 DNA sequence: TGTGCCAGCAGTAGAGGGTCTCGGCGGCAGGCAGATACGCAGTATTTT. Encoded protein: CASSRGSRRQADTQYF.

The chain employs TRBV10-3 and TRBJ1-1; 9 bases agree with TRBD1. The CDR3 runs to 13 residues. Germline V gene lookup returns CDR1 ENHRY and CDR2 SYGVKD. Trimming removed 11 bases from V and 4 bases from J; junction bases left unmatched: 8. This CDR3 reads CAALGQGSTEAFF. CDR3 bases: TGTGCCGCCCTGGGACAGGGAAGCACTGAAGCTTTCTTT.

With regard to this clone: The same CDR3 can be traced to other DNA sequences in this sample. This chain uses TRBV9 with TRBJ1-3, with a tentative D call TRBD1 (5 bases). V was clipped by 0 bases and J by 0 bases, with 7 bases between them. Germline V lookup: CDR1 SGDLS, CDR2 YYNGEE. This CDR3 has 15 residues. The CDR3 here is CASSVADSSGNTIYF. The CDR3 nucleotides are TGTGCCAGCAGCGTAGCAGACAGCTCTGGAAACACCATATATTTT.

The chain has TRBV15 and TRBJ2-2; the D gene is possibly TRBD1 (5 bases). V lost 8 bases, J lost 1 base, and 14 bases lay in between. Germline V gene lookup returns CDR1 LNHNV and CDR2 YYDKDF (reference sequence). The CDR3 runs 15 residues. CDR3 loop: CATPCRALNTGELFF. The CDR3 DNA reads as TGTGCCACCCCCTGCAGGGCATTGAACACCGGGGAGCTGTTTTTT.

The chain carries TRBV7-6 and TRBJ2-2; TRBD1 matches 7 bases. J lost 3 bases, V lost 2 bases, and 9 bases had no gene match. Germline CDR1 reads SGHVS; CDR2 reads FNYEAQ. The CDR3 has 17 residues. In DNA form, the CDR3 reads TGTGCCAGCAGCTTACACAGGGGTTCTTGGGACACCGGGGAGCTGTTTTTT. It encodes CASSLHRGSWDTGELFF. The full variable domain, rest sourced from reference TRBV7-6 and TRBJ2-2, is GAGVSQSPRYKVTKRGQDVALRCDPISGHVSLYWYRQALGQGPEFLTYFNYEAQQDKSGLPNDRFSAERPEGSISTLTIQRTEQRDSAMYRCASSLHRGSWDTGELFFGEGSRLTVL.

This chain links TRBV6-5 with TRBJ2-1; 8 bases are a match to TRBD2. Germline trimming cut 4 bases from V and 7 bases from J; bases unmatched to any gene: 9. Germline V gives CDR1 MNHEY, CDR2 SVGAGI. The CDR3 runs 15 residues. CDR3 nucleotides: TGTGCCAGCAGTTCAGCGGGGGCCGGGATAAATGAGCAGTTCTTC. Amino acids: CASSSAGAGINEQFF.

This clone was picked up a small number of times. CDR3 nucleotides: TGTGCCAGCAGCGGAGTGAGATCGGCAGATACGCAGTATTTT. Amino acid sequence: CASSGVRSADTQYF. This chain uses TRBV11-2 with TRBJ2-3, with D uncertain. Germline V gene sequence: CDR1 SGHAT, CDR2 FQNNGV. V lost 5 bases and J 4 bases, leaving 13 bases between the germline ends. The CDR3 has 14 residues. Full variable domain (outside the CDR3, taken from reference TRBV11-2 and TRBJ2-3): EAGVAQSPRYKIIEKRQSVAFWCNPISGHATLYWYQQILGQGPKLLIQFQNNGVVDDSQLPKDRFSAERLKGVDSTLKIQPAKLEDSAVYLCASSGVRSADTQYFGPGTRLTVL.

This clone has a handful of counts. The genes are TRBV9 and TRBJ1-2; D is perhaps TRBD1 (6 bases). This CDR3 is 15 amino acids long. Germline V gene data show CDR1 as SGDLS and CDR2 as YYNGEE. Deletions cut 4 bases from V and 4 bases from J, with 17 bases between. CDR3 coding DNA: TGTGCCAGCAGCACGGGGACATTGGCCTCCTATGGCTACACCTTC. Protein: CASSTGTLASYGYTF.

The rearrangement uses TRBV2 and TRBJ2-5, with no clear D. The germline V gene has CDR1 SNHLY and CDR2 FYNNEI. CDR3 length: 12 amino acids. V was clipped by 6 bases and J by 6 bases, with 11 bases between them. The CDR3 coding sequence is TGTGCCAGCAGCGTCCTAGAGAAGACCCAGTACTTC. This codes for CASSVLEKTQYF.

The rearrangement uses TRBV7-6 and TRBJ2-4, with 9 bases identical to TRBD2. Trimming at V came to 1 base and at J to 3 bases, leaving 7 bases not matched to a gene. There are 17 residues in the CDR3. The germline V gene has CDR1 SGHVS and CDR2 FNYEAQ. CDR3 nucleotide sequence: TGTGCCAGCAGCTTAGGGACGCGGGGGGGCGGCAAAAACATTCAGTACTTC. Residues: CASSLGTRGGGKNIQYF.

V usage is TRBV2 and J usage is TRBJ2-2; 9 nucleotides match TRBD1. J gave up 6 bases and V 7 bases, and 12 bases lay outside the gene matches. Germline V lookup: CDR1 SNHLY, CDR2 FYNNEI. This CDR3 spans 16 amino acids. The CDR3 sequence: CASNRLGQGFSGELFF. CDR3 DNA: TGTGCCAGCAACCGCCTGGGACAGGGCTTCTCCGGGGAGCTGTTTTTT.

The chain is built from TRBV6-1 and TRBJ1-2, with 8 nucleotides matching TRBD1. V was clipped by 2 bases and J by 3 bases; unmatched bases: 8. The CDR3 totals 16 residues. Germline CDR1 is MNHNS and CDR2 is SASEGT. DNA for the CDR3: TGTGCCAGCAGTGAAAGTTGGGACAGGACCTACTATGGCTACACCTTC. It encodes CASSESWDRTYYGYTF.

The chain recombines TRBV5-4 with TRBJ2-5; the D is unclear. Trimming left V 0 bases short and J 5 bases short, with 8 bases between. The length of the CDR3 is 13 residues. Germline V gives CDR1 SGHNT, CDR2 YYREEE (reference sequence). The DNA for the CDR3 is TGTGCCAGCAGCTTGGATGGGCTGGAGACCCAGTACTTC. It translates to CASSLDGLETQYF.

This rearrangement joins TRBV15 to TRBJ1-1; D uncertain. CDR1 is LNHNV and CDR2 is YYDKDF in the germline V gene (reference sequence). The CDR3 has 13 residues. V lost 3 bases and J 7 bases, leaving 12 bases between the germline ends. Here the CDR3 DNA reads TGTGCCACCAGCAGCGAGAGATCCCTTGAAGCTTTCTTT. Its protein is CATSSERSLEAFF.

This clone was seen a handful of times. The V and J genes are TRBV29-1 and TRBJ1-2; TRBD1 agrees at 7 bases. The CDR3 contains 12 residues. V shed 6 bases and J 8 bases; nucleotides not matched to a gene: 9. Germline V gives CDR1 SQVTM, CDR2 ANQGSEA. CDR3 sequence: CSVRGTDRGYTF. The CDR3 bases are TGCAGCGTGAGGGGGACAGACCGAGGCTACACCTTC. Complete variable domain (other parts from reference TRBV29-1 and TRBJ1-2): SAVISQKPSRDICQRGTSLTIQCQVDSQVTMMFWYRQQPGQSLTLIATANQGSEATYESGFVIDKFPISRPNLTFSTLTVSNMSPEDSSIYLCSVRGTDRGYTFGSGTRLTVV.

The CDR3 sequence is CASSPEGGVVAQYF. As DNA, the CDR3 is TGTGCCAGCAGCCCAGAAGGGGGGGTGGTGGCCCAGTACTTC. The gene calls are TRBV9 and TRBJ2-5; D may be TRBD2 (7 bases). Trimming took 4 bases from V and 9 from J, leaving 19 bases between them. This CDR3 contains 14 residues. Germline V gene lookup returns CDR1 SGDLS and CDR2 YYNGEE.